Presented here are 26 T cell receptor beta chains from one specimen sequenced in a study of CD8 T cells in Susac syndrome. With random hexamers, reverse transcription was performed on roughly 0.45 to 1 ug of RNA. TCRdb used MiXCR to reprocess the immunoSEQ multiplex PCR reads, holding one entry per CDR3 protein. This sample has about 130,000 distinct CDR3 sequences, with roughly 80% found just once. The sample was CD8+ T cells from PBMCs. These receptors were collected from a human donor with multiple sclerosis.

This clonotype came up once. This chain joins TRBV7-2 and TRBJ2-2, with TRBD1 identical over 7 bases. With 4 bases clipped from V and 4 bases from J, the junction kept 6 bases outside the gene matches. This CDR3 contains 15 residues. In germline, CDR1 is SGHTA, CDR2 FQGNSA. CDR3 residues: CASSSLDRSTGELFF. The CDR3 coding sequence is TGTGCCAGCAGCTCCTTGGACAGGAGCACCGGGGAGCTGTTTTTT.

In its sample, this clonotype was seen a few times. The chain is built from TRBV6-1 and TRBJ2-7; 7 positions agree with TRBD1. V was pared by 6 bases and J by 4 bases, with 6 bases of the junction left unmatched. The germline V gene encodes CDR1 MNHNS and CDR2 SASEGT. CDR3 length: 13 residues. The CDR3: CASRGTAKYEQYF. CDR3 DNA sequence: TGTGCCAGCAGGGGGACAGCGAAATACGAGCAGTACTTC.

This chain links TRBV3-1 with TRBJ1-1; tentative D call: TRBD1 (6 bases). Germline V gene data show CDR1 as LGHDT and CDR2 as YNNKEL (reference sequence). The ends were cut back, 3 bases at V and 1 base at J, with 15 bases in the middle. The CDR3 consists of 16 residues. The CDR3 is CASSQGASDANTEAFF. The CDR3 nucleotides read TGTGCCAGCAGCCAGGGGGCATCGGACGCGAACACTGAAGCTTTCTTT.

This clonotype was detected a few times. J is TRBJ1-2 and V is TRBV27; TRBD1 matches 7 bases. This CDR3 has 14 residues. Germline trimming cut 5 bases from V and 4 bases from J; bases unmatched to any gene: 7. Germline V gene lookup returns CDR1 MNHEY and CDR2 SMNVEV (reference sequence). In DNA form, the CDR3 reads TGTGCCAGCAGTCCTAGAGGGGGCTTCTATGGCTACACCTTC. Protein sequence: CASSPRGGFYGYTF.

This clonotype was observed a single time. The chain joins TRBV6-5 to TRBJ1-2; no reliable D call. Trimming took 0 bases from V and 5 from J, leaving 7 bases between them. The CDR3 is 13 amino acids. Germline V gene lookup returns CDR1 MNHEY and CDR2 SVGAGI. CDR3 coding DNA: TGTGCCAGCAGTTACTCGATAGGGTATGGCTACACCTTC. It encodes CASSYSIGYGYTF.

This clonotype has only one observation. This sequence joins TRBV4-1 and TRBJ1-1; the D gene is possibly TRBD1 (5 bases). The germline gives CDR1 MGHRA, CDR2 YSYEKL. This CDR3 is 15 amino acids long. V was clipped by 0 bases and J by 11 bases, with 19 bases between them. The CDR3 bases are TGCGCCAGCAGCCAAGAGATGTGGGACGTTGGGTTGGCTTTCTTT. It is translated as CASSQEMWDVGLAFF.

V gene TRBV5-5 combines with J gene TRBJ2-1; D not resolved. The ends were cut back, 2 bases at V and 7 bases at J, with 16 bases in the middle. The CDR3 extends over 15 amino acids. From germline, CDR1 is SGHKS and CDR2 YYEKEE (reference sequence). The CDR3 protein is CASSFHPDWGNEQFF. The CDR3 DNA follows: TGTGCCAGCAGCTTTCACCCCGATTGGGGAAATGAGCAGTTCTTC.

The chain uses TRBV19 and TRBJ2-1; the match to TRBD1 covers 7 bases. Losses at the gene ends were 5 bases for V and 3 bases for J; bases not matched to a gene: 1. Germline V gene sequence: CDR1 LNHDA, CDR2 SQIVND (reference sequence). The CDR3 extends over 13 amino acids. Written as DNA, the CDR3 is TGTGCCAGTAGTCGGGACAGCTACAATGAGCAGTTCTTC. Protein sequence: CASSRDSYNEQFF.

The chain is built from TRBV4-2 and TRBJ2-1; TRBD2 aligns across 11 bases. With 2 bases clipped from V and 4 bases from J, the junction kept 4 bases outside the gene matches. Germline V gene data show CDR1 as LGHNA and CDR2 as YNFKEQ. This CDR3 has 16 residues. CDR3 region: CASSQIPSGRYNEQFF. CDR3 bases: TGTGCCAGCAGCCAAATCCCTAGCGGGAGGTACAATGAGCAGTTCTTC.

This clonotype is a singleton in its sample. V is TRBV30 and J is TRBJ2-7, with D possibly being TRBD1 or TRBD2 (5 bases each). This CDR3 has 15 residues. Per germline, CDR1 GTSNPN and CDR2 SVGIG (reference sequence). The V end was cut by 0 bases, the J end by 4 bases, with 16 bases between. The CDR3 loop is CAWSVLPGPQYEQYF. The CDR3 DNA follows: TGTGCCTGGAGTGTACTTCCGGGGCCACAGTACGAGCAGTACTTC.

The chain recombines TRBV6-1 with TRBJ2-3; possible D gene TRBD2, 5 bases. Germline V lookup: CDR1 MNHNS, CDR2 SASEGT. The CDR3 length is 14 residues. V shed 3 bases and J shed 3 bases, with 10 bases lying between them. The CDR3 loop reads CASSERLATDTQYF. As DNA, the CDR3 is TGTGCCAGCAGTGAGAGGCTAGCAACAGATACGCAGTATTTT.

The V call is TRBV5-6, the J call TRBJ1-4; D unresolved. V lost 0 bases and J lost 5, with 11 bases in between. Looked up from germline, CDR1 is SGHDT and CDR2 is YYEEEE. There are 15 residues in the CDR3. CDR3 bases: TGTGCCAGCAGCTTGGGCGCCAGACGAAATGAAAAACTGTTTTTT. Protein product: CASSLGARRNEKLFF. The full variable domain, rest sourced from reference TRBV5-6 and TRBJ1-4, is DAGVTQSPTHLIKTRGQQVTLRCSPKSGHDTVSWYQQALGQGPQFIFQYYEEEERQRGNFPDRFSGHQFPNYSSELNVNALLLGDSALYLCASSLGARRNEKLFFGSGTQLSVL.

This sequence joins TRBV19 and TRBJ1-5; 8 bases line up with TRBD1. V was clipped by 5 bases and J by 3 bases; unmatched bases: 3. The germline CDR1 and CDR2 sequences are LNHDA and SQIVND (reference sequence). The length of the CDR3 is 14 residues. CDR3 DNA: TGTGCCAGTAGTTGGGACAGGTTCAATCAGCCCCAGCATTTT. This gives the protein CASSWDRFNQPQHF.

On this clonotype: At one end the junction does not follow the germline gene, possibly because of a read error. The rearrangement joins TRBV20-1 to TRBJ2-1, with D possibly TRBD2 on 7 matching bases. The CDR3 sequence is 17 residues long. The V gene's germline CDR1 is DFQATT and CDR2 SNEGSKA (reference sequence). The CDR3, as DNA: TGCATTGCTAGGGGGGCGGGAGTCAGAGCTCCCTACAATGAGCAGTTCTTC. Translating gives CIARGAGVRAPYNEQFF.

The CDR3 sequence: CASSAPPADTQYF. In DNA form, the CDR3 reads TGTGCCAGCAGCGCCCCCCCCGCAGATACGCAGTATTTT. The V call is TRBV7-8, the J call TRBJ2-3, with unresolved D. Trimming cost V 5 bases and J 4 bases, with 10 bases left between them. Germline assignment: CDR1 SGHVS and CDR2 FQNEAQ. There are 13 residues in the CDR3.

The chain employs TRBV7-9 and TRBJ2-5, with TRBD1 matching over 9 bases. The CDR3 covers 17 residues. CDR1 is SEHNR, CDR2 FQNEAQ, per germline (reference sequence). The J segment lost 4 bases and the V segment lost 5 bases, leaving 14 bases of the junction unmatched. CDR3 in amino acids: CASSEIRGQGGSETQYF. CDR3 nucleotide sequence: TGTGCCAGCAGCGAAATCCGGGGACAGGGAGGTTCAGAGACCCAGTACTTC.

The V call is TRBV7-9, the J call TRBJ2-3; 12 bases match TRBD2. Unmatched junction bases numbered 5, after V lost 1 base and J lost 6 bases. Germline values: CDR1 SEHNR, CDR2 FQNEAQ (reference sequence). CDR3 length equals 16 residues. As DNA, the CDR3 is TGTGCCAGCAGCTTAGGGACTAGCGGGGCCAGGGATACGCAGTATTTT. As protein: CASSLGTSGARDTQYF.

V usage is TRBV7-9 and J usage is TRBJ1-2, with D hard to call. This CDR3 is 16 amino acids long. From germline, CDR1 is SEHNR and CDR2 FQNEAQ (reference sequence). V lost 5 bases and J 5 bases, leaving 21 bases between the germline ends. The CDR3 region is CASSPRLDVGWYGYTF. In DNA, the CDR3 is TGTGCCAGCAGCCCCCGGTTGGATGTGGGATGGTATGGCTACACCTTC.

The chain uses TRBV19 and TRBJ1-1; 9 nucleotides line up with TRBD1. The germline gives CDR1 LNHDA, CDR2 SQIVND (reference sequence). Unmatched junction bases numbered 4, after V lost 10 bases and J lost 1 base. CDR3 size: 13 residues. Here the CDR3 DNA reads TGTGCCACCTTGGACAGGGGGAACACTGAAGCTTTCTTT. Translation: CATLDRGNTEAFF.

The rearrangement joins TRBV9 to TRBJ2-2; 7 nucleotides match TRBD1. With 3 bases clipped from V and 1 base from J, the junction kept 3 bases outside the gene matches. This CDR3 is built from 15 residues. Germline V gene data show CDR1 as SGDLS and CDR2 as YYNGEE. The chain's CDR3 is CASSAGTENTGELFF. The CDR3 nucleotides read TGTGCCAGCAGCGCCGGGACAGAGAACACCGGGGAGCTGTTTTTT.

This clonotype was counted a few times. The chain is built from TRBV24-1 and TRBJ2-1, with TRBD1 identical over 7 bases. The CDR3 is made up of 15 amino acids. J was trimmed by 9 bases and V by 4 bases; bases with no gene match: 11. CDR1 and CDR2 from the germline V gene are KGHDR and SFDVKD. In DNA form, the CDR3 reads TGTGCCACCAGTGACCTTACGACAGGGCTTACTGAGCAGTTCTTC. Translation gives CATSDLTTGLTEQFF.

The chain couples TRBV5-5 to TRBJ1-2, with unresolved D. The germline V gene encodes CDR1 SGHKS and CDR2 YYEKEE (reference sequence). The ends were cut back, 4 bases at V and 6 bases at J, with 16 bases in the middle. There are 14 residues in the CDR3. The CDR3 DNA reads TGTGCCAGCAGCCACCGAGACGGGGTTAATGGCTACACCTTC. This gives the protein CASSHRDGVNGYTF.

The J gene is TRBJ1-2, the V gene TRBV14; TRBD1 might be the D (5 bases). CDR3 length: 13 amino acids. Trimming removed 1 base from V and 3 bases from J, with 6 bases in between. Germline CDR1 SGHDN, CDR2 FVKESK. DNA for the CDR3: TGTGCCAGCAGCCAAGTCAGGGACTATGGCTACACCTTC. This translates into CASSQVRDYGYTF.

With regard to this clonotype: At one end, the junction sequence differs from germline, possibly due to a read error. This sequence joins TRBV27 and TRBJ1-5; the D gene is possibly TRBD1 (6 bases). Germline V gene lookup returns CDR1 MNHEY and CDR2 SMNVEV (reference sequence). The CDR3 has 11 amino acids. CDR3: CVRKGDQPQHF. In DNA, the CDR3 is TGCGTCCGGAAGGGGGATCAGCCCCAGCATTTT.

The rearrangement joins TRBV27 to TRBJ2-5; tentatively, D is TRBD2 (5 bases). V shed 6 bases and J shed 2 bases, with 22 bases lying between them. This CDR3 has 17 residues. CDR1 is MNHEY, CDR2 SMNVEV, per germline (reference sequence). The CDR3 DNA is TGTGCCAGCAGCCCCGACTTAAGAGGGAGTTGGCAAGAGACCCAGTACTTC. Translation: CASSPDLRGSWQETQYF.

This clonotype was found once. The chain recombines TRBV29-1 with TRBJ2-1, with D perhaps assigned TRBD1 or TRBD2 (5 bases each). Deletions cut 5 bases from V and 2 bases from J, with 7 bases between. The CDR3 length is 12 residues. Germline V lookup: CDR1 SQVTM, CDR2 ANQGSEA. The CDR3, as DNA: TGCAGCGTTAGGGGAGCCTACAATGAGCAGTTCTTC. Residues: CSVRGAYNEQFF.